These 4 T cell receptor beta chains were all obtained from the same sample, sequenced in a study of blood T cell repertoires in COVID-19. The table came from immunoSEQ multiplex PCR; TCRdb's copy has only in-frame clones and leaves some out. The data hold 10,000 or so clones, with 60% to 85% observed a single time. What was sequenced was peripheral blood. Source of these receptors: a man aged 60 to 69 with COVID-19, enrolled during active disease.

This clone occurred once. The V and J genes are TRBV6-5 and TRBJ2-3, with D perhaps matching TRBD2 (5 bases). Germline CDR1 and CDR2: MNHEY and SVGAGI. V shed 2 bases and J shed 2 bases, with 8 bases lying between them. The CDR3 contains 14 residues. The DNA of the CDR3 is TGTGCCAGCAGTTACAAGGACTTCACAGATACGCAGTATTTT. This translates into CASSYKDFTDTQYF.

This clone turned up a few times. The CDR3 region is CASSLSGTGELFF. As DNA, the CDR3 is TGTGCCAGCAGCTTGTCGGGAACCGGGGAGCTGTTTTTT. This rearrangement joins TRBV11-2 to TRBJ2-2, with TRBD2 as a possible D gene (5 bases). Germline V gene data show CDR1 as SGHAT and CDR2 as FQNNGV. V dropped 3 bases and J dropped 5 bases, with 7 bases sitting between them. This CDR3 comprises 13 residues.

This clone has a handful of counts. V gene TRBV10-2 combines with J gene TRBJ1-6, with TRBD1 matching over 8 bases. Trimming at V came to 5 bases and at J to 7 bases, leaving 7 bases not matched to a gene. CDR1 and CDR2 (germline): WSHSY, SAAADI. This CDR3 contains 15 residues. The CDR3 protein is CASSLDREGNSPLHF. In DNA form, the CDR3 reads TGCGCCAGCAGTCTGGACAGGGAGGGAAATTCACCCCTCCACTTT.

This chain uses TRBV5-5 with TRBJ2-5; tentatively, D is TRBD1 (5 bases). Germline CDR1 SGHKS, CDR2 YYEKEE (reference sequence). Trimming removed 4 bases at V and 3 bases at J, with 10 bases between. The CDR3 spans 13 residues. CDR3 in amino acids: CASSRPGKETQYF. The CDR3 coding sequence is TGTGCCAGCAGCAGACCAGGGAAAGAGACCCAGTACTTC.